This TCR beta chain is from a study of blood T cell repertoires in COVID-19. CDR3 length: 13 amino acids. V dropped 2 bases and J dropped 8 bases, with 10 bases sitting between them. Germline-derived CDR1 and CDR2 are SGHRS and YFSETQ. This clone was observed once. Data came from immunoSEQ multiplex PCR; TCRdb stores just in-frame clones and leaves some out. The sample carries hundreds of thousands of clones, about 88% recorded once. Specimen: PBMCs or T cells enriched from blood (not recorded which). The rearrangement uses TRBV5-1 and TRBJ1-4; D is possibly TRBD1 (6 bases). The TCR sequence derives from a woman aged 18-35 years who had been exposed to COVID-19. In nucleotides, the CDR3 is TGCGCCAGCAGCTTACAGGGAAACGAAAAACTGTTTTTT. Translated, it gives CASSLQGNEKLFF.